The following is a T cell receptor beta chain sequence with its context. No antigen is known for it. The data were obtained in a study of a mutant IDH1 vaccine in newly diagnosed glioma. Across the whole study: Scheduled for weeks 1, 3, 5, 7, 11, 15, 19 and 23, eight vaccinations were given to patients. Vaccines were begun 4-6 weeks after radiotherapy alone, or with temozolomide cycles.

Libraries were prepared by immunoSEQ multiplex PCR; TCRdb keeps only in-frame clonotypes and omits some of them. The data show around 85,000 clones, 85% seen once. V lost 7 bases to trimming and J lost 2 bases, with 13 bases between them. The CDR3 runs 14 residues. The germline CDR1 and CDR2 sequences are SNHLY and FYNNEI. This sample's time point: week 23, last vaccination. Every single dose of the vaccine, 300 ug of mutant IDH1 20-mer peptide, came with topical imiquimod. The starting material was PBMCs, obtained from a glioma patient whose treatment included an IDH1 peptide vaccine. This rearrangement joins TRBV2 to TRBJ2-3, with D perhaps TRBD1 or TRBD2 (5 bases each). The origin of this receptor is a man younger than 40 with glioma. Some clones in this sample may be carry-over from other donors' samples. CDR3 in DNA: TGTGCCAGCACCAGGGACCCCACCACAGATACGCAGTATTTT. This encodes CASTRDPTTDTQYF.